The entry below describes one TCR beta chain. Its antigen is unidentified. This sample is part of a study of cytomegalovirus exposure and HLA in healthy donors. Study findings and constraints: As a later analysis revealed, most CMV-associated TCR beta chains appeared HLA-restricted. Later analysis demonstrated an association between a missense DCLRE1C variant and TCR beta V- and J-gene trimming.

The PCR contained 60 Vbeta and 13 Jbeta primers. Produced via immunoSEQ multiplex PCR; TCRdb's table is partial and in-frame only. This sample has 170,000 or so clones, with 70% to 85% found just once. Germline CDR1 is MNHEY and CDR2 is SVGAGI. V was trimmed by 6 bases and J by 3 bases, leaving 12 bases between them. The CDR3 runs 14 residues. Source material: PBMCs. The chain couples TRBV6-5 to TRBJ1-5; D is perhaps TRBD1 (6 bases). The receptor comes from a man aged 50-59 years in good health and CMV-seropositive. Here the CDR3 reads CASRSRDTNQPQHF. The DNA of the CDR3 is TGTGCCAGCAGGTCCCGGGACACCAATCAGCCCCAGCATTTT.